These 20 T cell receptor beta chains originate from one sample sequenced in a study of CD4 T cells in relation to SARS-CoV-2 and coronaviruses (dated by TCRdb to 2020 to 2023). Library creation used the immunoSEQ multiplex PCR assay. Drawn from immuneACCESS, this table holds only the in-frame rearrangements with V and J called that TCRdb kept. Clones are partly lost; checked studies trace under half to an unresolved V gene and leave the rest unexplained. The table for this sample lists about 12,000 clones; 69% of them were counted only once. Around 7.6% of the sample lies in the top ten. No antigen has been assigned to these receptors. CD4+ T cells from unexposed donors were collected before the COVID-19 pandemic (2011-2018). After around eleven days of culture, CD4+ T cells were isolated with the EasySep CD4+ T cell isolation kit. Specimen: CD4+ T cells from PBMCs, cultured in vitro. Source of these receptors: a human donor in good health.

This clone counts as medium-sized. The chain is built from TRBV10-3 and TRBJ2-1, with a weak D call TRBD2 (6 bases). The length of the CDR3 is 16 residues. Trimming removed 4 bases from V and 9 bases from J, with 22 bases in between. Germline V lookup: CDR1 ENHRY, CDR2 SYGVKD. CDR3: CAISVGQGLTAGEQFF. The CDR3 DNA reads as TGTGCCATCAGTGTGGGGCAGGGACTGACGGCCGGTGAGCAGTTCTTC.

The chain carries TRBV7-2 and TRBJ2-1; D not resolved. Germline loops: CDR1 SGHTA, CDR2 FQGNSA. Trimming removed 3 bases at V and 5 bases at J, with 8 bases between. The CDR3 consists of 13 residues. The CDR3 protein is CASSLVTNNEQFF. CDR3 in DNA: TGTGCCAGCAGCTTGGTCACTAACAATGAGCAGTTCTTC.

The gene calls are TRBV7-8 and TRBJ1-3; D may be TRBD1 (5 bases). In germline, CDR1 is SGHVS, CDR2 FQNEAQ. The CDR3 length is 16 residues. Between the trimmed V and J ends, which lost 7 bases and 0 bases, there was a span of 16 bases. CDR3 nucleotide sequence: TGTGCCAGCACCATGGGTGGGGGGTTCTCTGGAAACACCATATATTTT. As protein: CASTMGGGFSGNTIYF. The full variable domain, completed using reference TRBV7-8 and TRBJ1-3, is GAGVSQSPRYKVAKRGQDVALRCDPISGHVSLFWYQQALGQGPEFLTYFQNEAQLDKSGLPSDRFFAERPEGSVSTLKIQRTQQEDSAVYLCASTMGGGFSGNTIYFGEGSWLTVV.

The V gene is TRBV10-1, the J gene TRBJ2-1, with D perhaps matching TRBD1 (6 bases). From germline, CDR1 is WNHNN and CDR2 SYGVQD (reference sequence). V lost 3 bases and J 7 bases, leaving 10 bases between the germline ends. CDR3 length equals 13 residues. DNA for the CDR3: TGCGCCAGCAGTGACCCCGGGACAAATGAGCAGTTCTTC. Translating it yields CASSDPGTNEQFF.

The chain links TRBV10-3 to TRBJ2-5, with D tentatively TRBD1 (8 bases). V dropped 6 bases and J dropped 4 bases, with 18 bases sitting between them. Germline V gene sequence: CDR1 ENHRY, CDR2 SYGVKD. This CDR3 contains 15 residues. As DNA, the CDR3 is TGTGCCATCAGGGGGGGGCAGGGGGCGTCAGAGACCCAGTACTTC. Translation: CAIRGGQGASETQYF.

J is TRBJ2-2 and V is TRBV5-6, with 7 positions matching TRBD1. After removal of 5 bases from V and 7 bases from J, the junction contained 2 bases not matched to a gene. The CDR3 sequence is 12 residues long. In germline, CDR1 is SGHDT, CDR2 YYEEEE. The CDR3 loop is CASRRDSGELFF. Written as DNA, the CDR3 is TGTGCCAGCAGACGGGACAGCGGGGAGCTGTTTTTT.

J is TRBJ1-1 and V is TRBV2; 10 bases align to TRBD1. There are 14 residues in the CDR3. Per germline, CDR1 SNHLY and CDR2 FYNNEI. The V gene end was trimmed by 4 bases and the J gene end by 8 bases; junction bases not matched to a gene: 7. This CDR3 is CASSGGTGAIEAFF. Written as DNA, the CDR3 is TGTGCCAGCAGTGGGGGGACAGGGGCCATAGAAGCTTTCTTT. The variable domain in full, with the rest retrieved from reference TRBV2 and TRBJ1-1, is EPEVTQTPSHQVTQMGQEVILRCVPISNHLYFYWYRQILGQKVEFLVSFYNNEISEKSEIFDDQFSVERPDGSNFTLKIRSTKLEDSAMYFCASSGGTGAIEAFFGQGTRLTVV.

The chain links TRBV5-6 to TRBJ2-5; no clear D. The V gene's germline CDR1 is SGHDT and CDR2 YYEEEE. The CDR3 totals 12 residues. Trimming removed 1 base at V and 1 base at J, with 2 bases between. For the CDR3, the DNA is TGTGCCAGCAGCTTGCCCCAAGAGACCCAGTACTTC. Translation gives CASSLPQETQYF.

V is TRBV11-2 and J is TRBJ2-1, with 8 bases aligning to TRBD2. With V trimmed by 3 bases and J by 4 bases, 11 bases remained unmatched. Looked up from germline, CDR1 is SGHAT and CDR2 is FQNNGV. The CDR3 spans 17 residues. The DNA for the CDR3 is TGTGCCAGCAGCTTTAAAACTAGCGGAGCGTCTTACAATGAGCAGTTCTTC. As protein: CASSFKTSGASYNEQFF.

This chain joins TRBV7-9 and TRBJ1-2; no clear D. In germline, CDR1 is SEHNR, CDR2 FQNEAQ (reference sequence). CDR3 length: 14 residues. The ends were cut back, 5 bases at V and 1 base at J, with 11 bases in the middle. Written as DNA, the CDR3 is TGTGCCAGCAGCCCCATCCCGGGTAACTATGGCTACACCTTC. It encodes CASSPIPGNYGYTF.

The chain uses TRBV20-1 and TRBJ1-2; D uncertain. The CDR3 is 11 amino acids. V gave up 6 bases and J gave up 2 bases, with 7 bases separating them. Germline V gives CDR1 DFQATT, CDR2 SNEGSKA (reference sequence). CDR3 in amino acids: CSASTNYGYTF. The DNA of the CDR3 is TGCAGTGCCTCCACCAACTATGGCTACACCTTC.

This rearrangement joins TRBV4-1 to TRBJ2-1; D call uncertain. Trimming stripped 3 bases from V and 4 bases from J, with 13 bases between. From germline, CDR1 is MGHRA and CDR2 YSYEKL. The CDR3 has 15 amino acids. The CDR3 protein is CASSQHEAEYNEQFF. CDR3 coding DNA: TGCGCCAGCAGCCAGCACGAGGCCGAATACAATGAGCAGTTCTTC.

V is TRBV20-1 and J is TRBJ1-3; TRBD1 matches 9 bases. Trimming removed 3 bases from V and 10 bases from J; junction bases left unmatched: 10. CDR3 size: 14 residues. The germline V gene has CDR1 DFQATT and CDR2 SNEGSKA (reference sequence). CDR3 in DNA: TGCAGTGCTAGTATGGGACAGGGTTCTCAAACCATATATTTT. Protein: CSASMGQGSQTIYF.

The chain employs TRBV5-1 and TRBJ1-1; 8 bases align to TRBD1. Unmatched junction bases numbered 7, after V lost 3 bases and J lost 6 bases. Germline V CDR1 and CDR2: SGHRS, YFSETQ. The CDR3 is made up of 14 amino acids. CDR3 nucleotide sequence: TGCGCCAGCAGCTCTGGGGGACAGGCGGCTGAAGCTTTCTTT. It encodes CASSSGGQAAEAFF.

The genes are TRBV3-1 (or the pseudogene TRBV3-2) and TRBJ2-2; 10 positions match TRBD1. CDR1 is LGHDT and CDR2 is YNNKEL in the germline V gene (reference sequence). V was pared by 6 bases and J by 3 bases, with 4 bases of the junction left unmatched. CDR3 length equals 15 residues. Here the CDR3 reads CASRTGGVDTGELFF. Here the CDR3 DNA reads TGTGCCAGCAGGACAGGGGGCGTCGACACCGGGGAGCTGTTTTTT.

The chain couples TRBV6-2 or TRBV6-3 to TRBJ2-7, with 10 bases identical to TRBD1. Germline values: CDR1 MNHEY, CDR2 SVGEGT. V was clipped by 4 bases and J by 3 bases; unmatched bases: 6. This CDR3 has 15 amino acids. The CDR3 sequence: CASSSGQGPGYEQYF. CDR3 sequence (DNA): TGTGCCAGCAGTTCGGGACAGGGGCCGGGCTACGAGCAGTACTTC.

This chain connects TRBV7-2 to TRBJ2-3; no clear D gene. The CDR3 loop spans 14 amino acids. Germline V CDR1 and CDR2: SGHTA, FQGNSA. Trimming took 2 bases from V and 0 from J, leaving 6 bases between them. The CDR3 DNA reads TGTGCCAGCAGCTTAATAATGAGCACAGATACGCAGTATTTT. Its translation is CASSLIMSTDTQYF.

The chain has TRBV18 and TRBJ2-7; no clear D gene. With 5 bases removed from V and 0 bases from J, the gap between germline ends came to 5 bases. CDR1 KGHSH and CDR2 LQKENI come from the germline V gene. The CDR3 is made up of 12 amino acids. The CDR3, as DNA: TGTGCCAGCTCAGCAGCCTCCTACGAGCAGTACTTC. Protein product: CASSAASYEQYF.

This CDR3 is CAWNPQRGGALKAFF. The CDR3 DNA follows: TGTGCCTGGAACCCACAACGAGGAGGGGCCCTGAAAGCTTTCTTT. The chain carries TRBV30 and TRBJ1-1; D may be TRBD1 (5 bases). CDR3 size: 15 residues. V lost 4 bases and J lost 9, with 24 bases in between. The germline gives CDR1 GTSNPN, CDR2 SVGIG (reference sequence).

The chain employs TRBV10-3 and TRBJ2-7; TRBD1 matches 7 bases. V dropped 8 bases and J dropped 2; count of bases not matched to a gene: 3. The CDR3 has 12 residues. Germline loops: CDR1 ENHRY, CDR2 SYGVKD. The chain's CDR3 is CAIGDRPYEQYF. The CDR3 nucleotides read TGTGCCATCGGGGACAGACCCTACGAGCAGTACTTC.